The 18 T cell receptor beta chains below all came from one sample that was sequenced in a study of CXCR3-negative and CXCR3-positive naive CD8 T cells. Overall study results and limits: Naive cells that were CXCR3-positive had more hydrophobic TRB CDR3s (compared with CXCR3-negative naive cells).

Through 5' RACE with UMI labels, the TRB cDNA libraries were prepared. TCRdb re-analyzed the 5' RACE reads; it lists each CDR3 protein once, without DNA. Reported are roughly 110,000 distinct CDR3 sequences; the ten largest clones contain more than 0.3%. Their antigens are not known. The sample taken for sequencing was naive CXCR3+ CD8+ T cells from blood. Indicated subset: CD45RO-CCR7+CD27+CD95- naive CD8+ T cells expressing CXCR3 (TNR3+). The receptors were sampled from a human donor in good health. Some clones in this sample may be carry-over from other donors' samples.

The rearrangement uses TRBV29-1 and TRBJ1-1. This CDR3 has 11 residues. The germline V gene encodes CDR1 SQVTM and CDR2 ANQGSEA. The CDR3 here is CSVEGDSEAFF.

The gene calls are TRBV7-3 and TRBJ1-1; TCRdb reports TRBD1, a call that lacks DNA to check it against. This CDR3 is 15 amino acids long. Germline CDR1 reads SGHTA; CDR2 reads FQGTGA. The CDR3 loop reads CASSAAQGESTEAFF.

The chain is built from TRBV6-5 and TRBJ1-6; TCRdb picks TRBD1, but there is no DNA to check that call. The CDR3 runs 15 residues. From germline, CDR1 is MNHEY and CDR2 SVGAGI. The CDR3 loop is CASSPIWGGKSPLHF.

The chain carries TRBV28 and TRBJ2-7; absent DNA, TCRdb's TRBD2 call cannot be checked. The CDR3 runs 13 residues. From germline, CDR1 is MDHEN and CDR2 SYDVKM. This CDR3 reads CASTQAGTYEQYF.

The chain has TRBV12-3 or TRBV12-4 and TRBJ2-1; TCRdb's D gene call, TRBD1, goes unchecked for lack of DNA. The CDR3 is 14 amino acids. Here the CDR3 reads CASSSGEWNNEQFF.

The CDR3: CAIGESAENTGELFF. The J gene is TRBJ2-2, the V gene TRBV10-3. The CDR3 is made up of 15 amino acids. CDR1 is ENHRY and CDR2 is SYGVKD in the germline V gene.

This rearrangement joins TRBV4-3 to TRBJ1-2. The germline V gene has CDR1 LGHNA and CDR2 YSLEER. This CDR3 has 16 amino acids. The CDR3 here is CASSQVGSAITNGYTF.

The rearrangement links TRBV7-2 to TRBJ2-1; TCRdb's assignment of TRBD2 cannot be checked, as there is no DNA. This CDR3 has 20 amino acids. In germline, CDR1 is SGHTA, CDR2 FQGNSA. CDR3 region: CASSLAGVSGGAGAYNEQFF.

V gene TRBV3-1 combines with J gene TRBJ2-7; TCRdb picks TRBD2, but there is no DNA to check that call. Germline V gene sequence: CDR1 LGHDT, CDR2 YNNKEL (reference sequence). The CDR3 contains 13 residues. The CDR3 spells CASSRGPNYEQYF.

The chain combines TRBV3-1 with TRBJ2-5; TCRdb picks TRBD1, but there is no DNA to check that call. The CDR3 consists of 17 residues. Per the germline V gene, CDR1 is LGHDT and CDR2 is YNNKEL (reference sequence). The CDR3 reads CASSLPLSLRGLETQYF.

The chain has TRBV29-1 and TRBJ2-7. Germline CDR1 and CDR2: SQVTM and ANQGSEA. The length of the CDR3 is 14 residues. The CDR3 spells CSVEESDASYEQYF.

The chain recombines TRBV7-6 with TRBJ2-1; TCRdb reports TRBD2, a call that lacks DNA to check it against. The CDR3 sequence is 12 residues long. Germline V gene lookup returns CDR1 SGHVS and CDR2 FNYEAQ. The CDR3: CASSLLAAEQFF.

V gene TRBV7-9 combines with J gene TRBJ2-5; TCRdb calls TRBD1, which cannot be checked without DNA. The CDR3 runs 15 residues. CDR1 and CDR2 from the germline V gene are SEHNR and FQNEAQ (reference sequence). This CDR3 reads CASSFDRDHQETQYF.

The chain is built from TRBV19 and TRBJ2-3. The germline V gene has CDR1 LNHDA and CDR2 SQIVND (reference sequence). The CDR3 runs 13 residues. This CDR3 is CASSTQITDTQYF. The full variable domain, its missing parts supplied by reference TRBV19 and TRBJ2-3, is DGGITQSPKYLFRKEGQNVTLSCEQNLNHDAMYWYRQDPGQGLRLIYYSQIVNDFQKGDIAEGYSVSREKKESFPLTVTSAQKNPTAFYLCASSTQITDTQYFGPGTRLTVL.

The chain links TRBV7-2 to TRBJ2-3; TCRdb calls TRBD2, which cannot be checked without DNA. The CDR3 covers 16 residues. Germline V gene lookup returns CDR1 SGHTA and CDR2 FQGNSA. CDR3 protein: CASSVLAGGFTDTQYF.

This rearrangement joins TRBV14 to TRBJ1-1; the D gene TCRdb calls, TRBD1, cannot be checked with no DNA. The CDR3 runs 20 residues. Germline CDR1 and CDR2: SGHDN and FVKESK. Here the CDR3 reads CASSQRNFGETVDMNTEAFF.

The chain uses TRBV7-9 and TRBJ2-1; the TRBD1 assignment by TCRdb is unverifiable without DNA. Germline CDR1 reads SEHNR; CDR2 reads FQNEAQ (reference sequence). The CDR3 extends over 17 amino acids. The CDR3 is CASSPPVVRAGRNEQFF.

This sequence joins TRBV15 and TRBJ2-1; TCRdb indicates TRBD2, and absent DNA this call remains unverified. The CDR3 covers 17 residues. Germline V lookup: CDR1 LNHNV, CDR2 YYDKDF (reference sequence). The CDR3: CATSRQKRGGGYNEQFF.